The next 8 T cell receptor beta chains were all read from a single sample in a study of T cell responses to AZD1222 COVID-19 vaccine. TCRdb's table, derived via immunoSEQ multiplex PCR, lists solely in-frame clones and lacks some. The table records about 140,000 clones, approximately 91% of them present only once. The specimen comprised peripheral blood, sampled on day 0 of AZD1222 vaccination. These receptors came from an adult in good health.

The chain employs TRBV3-1 (or the pseudogene TRBV3-2) and TRBJ2-2; 12 nucleotides align to TRBD2. The CDR3 is made up of 17 amino acids. With 3 bases clipped from V and 4 bases from J, the junction kept 6 bases outside the gene matches. Germline CDR1 LGHDT, CDR2 YNNKEL (reference sequence). The CDR3 spells CASSHTGLAGRTGELFF. The CDR3 nucleotides are TGTGCCAGCAGCCACACTGGACTAGCGGGACGCACCGGGGAGCTGTTTTTT.

This rearrangement joins TRBV19 to TRBJ1-6; D call uncertain. The V end lost 4 bases, the J end lost 7 bases, and 17 bases lay between the germline ends. This CDR3 is 16 amino acids long. CDR1 is LNHDA, CDR2 SQIVND, per germline (reference sequence). The CDR3 coding sequence is TGTGCCAGTAGTACTGCTCTCGTGATGGGCAATTCACCCCTCCACTTT. As protein: CASSTALVMGNSPLHF.

This clone was seen only once. The chain links TRBV2 to TRBJ1-3; 9 bases are shared with TRBD1. With 6 bases clipped from V and 0 bases from J, the junction kept 6 bases outside the gene matches. Germline CDR1 is SNHLY and CDR2 is FYNNEI. This CDR3 contains 16 residues. CDR3 sequence reads: CASRARTGDSGNTIYF. In DNA, the CDR3 is TGTGCCAGCAGGGCCAGGACAGGGGACTCTGGAAACACCATATATTTT.

The rearrangement links TRBV5-1 to TRBJ1-3; no definite D call. This CDR3 contains 16 residues. Germline-derived CDR1 and CDR2 are SGHRS and YFSETQ. Trimming left V 4 bases short and J 2 bases short, with 16 bases between. In DNA form, the CDR3 reads TGCGCCAGCAGCGTGGGAGGAAAGAGAGCTGGAAACACCATATATTTT. It yields the protein CASSVGGKRAGNTIYF.

The chain links TRBV6-2 or TRBV6-3 to TRBJ1-2; the D is unclear. Trimming pared 0 bases from V and 5 bases from J, leaving 13 bases between. The V gene's germline CDR1 is MNHEY and CDR2 SVGEGT. The CDR3 length is 15 residues. CDR3 region: CASSYSPARGYGYTF. CDR3 nucleotide sequence: TGTGCCAGCAGTTACTCTCCGGCCCGTGGATATGGCTACACCTTC.

This chain uses TRBV6-1 with TRBJ1-2; no clear D. CDR1 and CDR2 (germline): MNHNS, SASEGT. This CDR3 has 17 residues. V was clipped by 4 bases and J by 8 bases, with 26 bases between them. The CDR3 DNA sequence: TGTGCCAGCAGTGCCCTTGAGGGCGTAGAAGAGGTCAAAGGCTACACCTTC. Translation: CASSALEGVEEVKGYTF.

This clone has a single count. This chain connects TRBV19 to TRBJ1-1, with a tentative D call TRBD1 (6 bases). V shed 9 bases and J shed 0 bases, with 20 bases lying between them. The V gene's germline CDR1 is LNHDA and CDR2 SQIVND (reference sequence). The CDR3 covers 16 residues. The CDR3 spells CASSIPRGGLNTEAFF. The CDR3 DNA reads as TGTGCCAGCTCTATTCCCCGAGGGGGACTGAACACTGAAGCTTTCTTT.

The chain carries TRBV6-2 or TRBV6-3 and TRBJ1-5; no reliable D call. The CDR3 has 13 residues. V dropped 0 bases and J dropped 4 bases, with 4 bases sitting between them. The germline V gene encodes CDR1 MNHEY and CDR2 SVGEGT. Written as DNA, the CDR3 is TGTGCCAGCAGTTACTCGGCAAATCAGCCCCAGCATTTT. This translates into CASSYSANQPQHF.